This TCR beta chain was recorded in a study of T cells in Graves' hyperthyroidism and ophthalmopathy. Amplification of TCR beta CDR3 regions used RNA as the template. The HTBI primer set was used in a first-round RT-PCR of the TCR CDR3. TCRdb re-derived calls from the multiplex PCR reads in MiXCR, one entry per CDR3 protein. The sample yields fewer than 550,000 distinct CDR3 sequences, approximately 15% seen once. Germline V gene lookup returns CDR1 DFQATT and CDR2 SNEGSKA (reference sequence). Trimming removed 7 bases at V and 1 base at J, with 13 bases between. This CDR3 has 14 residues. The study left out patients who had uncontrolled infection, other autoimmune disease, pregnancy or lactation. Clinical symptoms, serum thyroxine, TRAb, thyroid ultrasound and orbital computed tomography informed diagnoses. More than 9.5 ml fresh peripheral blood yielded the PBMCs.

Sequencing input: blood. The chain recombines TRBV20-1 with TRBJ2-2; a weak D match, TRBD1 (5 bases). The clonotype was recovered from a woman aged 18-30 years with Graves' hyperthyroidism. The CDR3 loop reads CSVPLQGNTGELFF. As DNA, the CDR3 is TGCAGTGTCCCCCTCCAGGGGAACACCGGGGAGCTGTTTTTT.